The entry below gives a single T cell receptor (beta chain) sequence along with its context. Its specificity is not known. The sample comes from a study of OX40 agonist ivuxolimab in advanced cancers. About the research overall: Dose-escalation patients' cancers were hepatocellular carcinoma, melanoma, renal cell or head and neck cancer. In three patients, partial responses were observed, one with hepatocellular carcinoma and two with cutaneous melanoma.

Measured with immunoSEQ multiplex PCR; TCRdb has only the in-frame clones, and not every one. The sample consists of 50,000 to 70,000 clones, about 81% of them appearing once. Per the germline V gene, CDR1 is SNHLY and CDR2 is FYNNEI. The CDR3 spans 12 residues. V lost 4 bases and J 4 bases, leaving 7 bases between the germline ends. The study, taken as a whole, reports: The mean number of expanded clones was higher in CD8+ T cells than in CD4+. Low normalized T-cell clonal expansion also characterized some of the nonresponders.

The V gene is TRBV2, the J gene TRBJ1-1; D is ambiguous. The sample was CD4+ or CD8+ T cells sorted from blood, taken in a trial of the OX40 agonist ivuxolimab. The origin of this receptor is an adult with an advanced solid tumor such as melanoma, head and neck, liver or kidney cancer. CDR3 DNA sequence: TGTGCCAGCAGTGGCGGTGTCACTGAAGCTTTCTTT. Translating it yields CASSGGVTEAFF.